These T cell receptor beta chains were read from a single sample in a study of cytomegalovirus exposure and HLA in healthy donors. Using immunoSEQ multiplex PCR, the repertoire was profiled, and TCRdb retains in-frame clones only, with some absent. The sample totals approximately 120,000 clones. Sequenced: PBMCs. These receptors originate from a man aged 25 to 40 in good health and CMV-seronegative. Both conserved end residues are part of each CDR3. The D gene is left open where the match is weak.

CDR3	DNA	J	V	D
CASRPTIAGIYEQYF	TGTGCCAGCAGGCCGACTATAGCGGGGATCTACGAGCAGTACTTC	TRBJ2-7	TRBV28	TRBD2
CASSYSNLAGTGELFF	TGTGCCAGCAGTTACTCGAATCTAGCGGGAACCGGGGAGCTGTTTTTT	TRBJ2-2	TRBV6-5	TRBD2
CATADREGSGANVLTF	TGTGCCACCGCGGACAGGGAGGGTTCTGGGGCCAACGTCCTGACTTTC	TRBJ2-6	TRBV6-4	NA
CASSFSATSTDTQYF	TGTGCCAGCAGTTTTTCAGCGACTAGCACAGATACGCAGTATTTT	TRBJ2-3	TRBV7-9	NA
CASSMQKGERAFF	TGTGCCAGTAGTATGCAAAAGGGGGAAAGAGCTTTCTTT	TRBJ1-1	TRBV19	NA
CASSWNTPGSNEQFF	TGCGCCAGCAGCTGGAACACTCCAGGGTCCAATGAGCAGTTCTTC	TRBJ2-1	TRBV5-1	NA
CASSFGQSYGYTF	TGTGCCAGCAGCTTCGGACAGAGCTATGGCTACACCTTC	TRBJ1-2	TRBV11-2	NA
CAFQAGGGLTGELFF	TGTGCCTTCCAGGCGGGGGGAGGATTAACCGGGGAGCTGTTTTTT	TRBJ2-2	TRBV30	TRBD2
CASEGGRGLNGELFF	TGTGCCAGCGAAGGGGGCAGGGGGCTTAACGGGGAGCTGTTTTTT	TRBJ2-2	TRBV9	TRBD1
CASSLVPRGRETQYF	TGTGCCAGCAGCTTGGTCCCTAGGGGCAGGGAGACCCAGTACTTC	TRBJ2-5	TRBV5-4	NA
CASSPGVQETQYF	TGTGCCAGCAGCCCAGGGGTCCAAGAGACCCAGTACTTC	TRBJ2-5	TRBV9	NA
CASSRTGSYGYTF	TGTGCCAGCTCCCGGACAGGGAGTTATGGCTACACCTTC	TRBJ1-2	TRBV2	TRBD1
CASSLAGGNYGYTF	TGTGCCAGCAGCTTGGCAGGGGGCAACTATGGCTACACCTTC	TRBJ1-2	TRBV5-6	TRBD1
CASTPIAGGEQYF	TGTGCCAGCACCCCCATTGCGGGAGGTGAGCAGTACTTC	TRBJ2-7	TRBV7-3	TRBD2
CASSQDQGQGDQPQHF	TGTGCCAGCAGCCAAGATCAGGGACAGGGGGATCAGCCCCAGCATTTT	TRBJ1-5	TRBV4-2	TRBD1
CASSQDRGQPQHF	TGCGCCAGCAGCCAAGATCGAGGTCAGCCCCAGCATTTT	TRBJ1-5	TRBV4-3	NA